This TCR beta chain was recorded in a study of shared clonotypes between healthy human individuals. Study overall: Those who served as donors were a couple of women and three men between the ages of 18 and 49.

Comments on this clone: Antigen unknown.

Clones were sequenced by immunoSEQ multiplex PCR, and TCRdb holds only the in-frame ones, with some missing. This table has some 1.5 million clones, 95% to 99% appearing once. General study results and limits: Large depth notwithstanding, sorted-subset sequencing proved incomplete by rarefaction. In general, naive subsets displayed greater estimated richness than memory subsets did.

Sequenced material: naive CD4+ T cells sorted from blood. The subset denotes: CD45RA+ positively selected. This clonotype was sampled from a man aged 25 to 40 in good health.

The CDR3 region is CASSLVGQGNTGANVLTF. Here the CDR3 DNA reads TGCGCCAGCAGCTTGGTCGGACAGGGGAATACTGGGGCCAACGTCCTGACTTTC. The gene calls are TRBV5-1 and TRBJ2-6, with 9 nucleotides matching TRBD1. The CDR3 runs 18 residues. J was trimmed by 2 bases and V by 0 bases; bases with no gene match: 6. Per the germline V gene, CDR1 is SGHRS and CDR2 is YFSETQ.